There are many counts of the clone carrying this T cell receptor (beta chain). These data are taken from a study of CD8 T cells in ankylosing spondylitis. The CDR3 is 14 amino acids. CDR1 LGHDT and CDR2 YNNKEL come from the germline V gene (reference sequence). V lost 4 bases, J lost 1 base, and 10 bases lay in between. MiXCR, applied by TCRdb to the 5' RACE reads, yields one record per CDR3 protein. The sample lists about 240,000 distinct CDR3 sequences, 8.6% occurring once. Input material: blood, either unsorted or a sorted T cell fraction (not recorded which). The TCR was taken from a male donor with ankylosing spondylitis or in good health (not recorded which). The chain couples TRBV3-1 to TRBJ1-1, with D maybe TRBD1 (6 bases). CDR3: CASSPRDTNTEAFF. The CDR3 DNA sequence: TGTGCCAGCAGCCCCCGGGACACGAACACTGAAGCTTTCTTT.